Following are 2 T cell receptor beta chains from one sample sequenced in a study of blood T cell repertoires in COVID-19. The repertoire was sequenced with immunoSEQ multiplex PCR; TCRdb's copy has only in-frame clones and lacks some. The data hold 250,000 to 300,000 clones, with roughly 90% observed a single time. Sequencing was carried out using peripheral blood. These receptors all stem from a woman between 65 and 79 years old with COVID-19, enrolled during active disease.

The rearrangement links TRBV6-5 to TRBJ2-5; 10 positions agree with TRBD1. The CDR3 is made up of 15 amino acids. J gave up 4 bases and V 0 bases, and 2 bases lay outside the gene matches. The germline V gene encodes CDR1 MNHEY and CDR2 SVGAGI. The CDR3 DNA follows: TGTGCCAGCAGTTACTCGGACAGGGGGGTAGAGACCCAGTACTTC. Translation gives CASSYSDRGVETQYF.

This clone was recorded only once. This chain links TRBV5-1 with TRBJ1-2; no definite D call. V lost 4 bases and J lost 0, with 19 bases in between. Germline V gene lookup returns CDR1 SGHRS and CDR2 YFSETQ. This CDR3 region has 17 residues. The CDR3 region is CASSPTPPQEANYGYTF. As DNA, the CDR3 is TGCGCCAGCAGCCCGACTCCGCCTCAGGAGGCTAACTATGGCTACACCTTC.